This T cell receptor beta chain is from a study of blood T cell repertoires in COVID-19. Whole-study context: The study drew acute and convalescent COVID-19 samples from the United States, Italy and Spain. T cells, B-cell-depleted T cells, or PBMCs supplied cDNA or gDNA.

Authors' methods: Reference gene primers were amplified, and this amplification served to estimate nucleated cell counts. The table came from immunoSEQ multiplex PCR; TCRdb's copy has only in-frame clones and leaves some out. The V and J calls and clone size were taken over from that table, and D and trimming were inferred from the DNA. The sample yields fewer than 150,000 clones, 70% to 85% seen once. This CDR3 spans 13 amino acids. Germline V lookup: CDR1 SGHTA, CDR2 FQGNSA. V gave up 2 bases and J gave up 4 bases, with 7 bases separating them. The chain recombines TRBV7-2 with TRBJ2-3; maybe TRBD2 (6 bases). The sample consisted of peripheral blood. The receptor's source is a woman over 75 in a cohort sampled during active or convalescent COVID-19. The CDR3 reads CASSLTGADTQYF. CDR3 nucleotides: TGTGCCAGCAGCTTAACGGGGGCAGATACGCAGTATTTT.